The 8 T cell receptor beta chains reported below all come from one sample, sequenced in a study of CD8+ T cells in alopecia areata. The sample's treatment: oral pan-JAK inhibitor, 5-10 mg twice daily. Sequencing relied on a cDNA template that was reverse transcribed from extracted RNA. Assay used: immunoSEQ multiplex PCR; TCRdb lists only in-frame clones, some missing. The table shows a few hundred thousand clones, with less than 50% occurring only once. The sample consisted of CD4+ T cells sorted from blood, taken between weeks 36 and 40, from a patient treated with tofacitinib. Receptors originate from a human donor with alopecia areata.

The V call is TRBV19, the J call TRBJ2-1; D unresolved. This CDR3 contains 16 residues. V was cut by 5 bases and J by 4 bases, with 18 bases left in between. Germline CDR1 reads LNHDA; CDR2 reads SQIVND (reference sequence). The CDR3 nucleotides are TGTGCCAGTAGTCCTTCCGGCGGAGCGCCATACAATGAGCAGTTCTTC. Translating gives CASSPSGGAPYNEQFF. The full variable domain, its missing parts supplied by reference TRBV19 and TRBJ2-1, is DGGITQSPKYLFRKEGQNVTLSCEQNLNHDAMYWYRQDPGQGLRLIYYSQIVNDFQKGDIAEGYSVSREKKESFPLTVTSAQKNPTAFYLCASSPSGGAPYNEQFFGPGTRLTVL.

The chain combines TRBV6-6 with TRBJ2-7, with 8 bases fitting TRBD1. The J segment lost 4 bases and the V segment lost 7 bases, leaving 12 bases of the junction unmatched. The CDR3 is 15 amino acids. Looked up from germline, CDR1 is MNHNY and CDR2 is SVGAGI (reference sequence). The CDR3: CASNNRQGLSYEQYF. As DNA, the CDR3 is TGTGCCAGCAACAACAGACAGGGGTTATCATACGAGCAGTACTTC.

J is TRBJ1-1 and V is TRBV27, with D perhaps TRBD1 (5 bases). The CDR3 loop spans 14 amino acids. CDR1 MNHEY and CDR2 SMNVEV come from the germline V gene (reference sequence). Trimming left V 5 bases short and J 1 base short, with 11 bases between. The DNA of the CDR3 is TGTGCCAGCAGTAACCGGGGGGGGAACACTGAAGCTTTCTTT. Translating it yields CASSNRGGNTEAFF.

This chain connects TRBV6-5 to TRBJ2-5; maybe TRBD2 (6 bases). The CDR3 runs to 14 residues. The V gene lost 6 bases and the J gene lost 2 bases, with 13 bases spanning the gap. CDR1 and CDR2 (germline): MNHEY, SVGAGI. The CDR3 sequence is CASRRTNLQETQYF. As DNA, the CDR3 is TGTGCCAGCAGGAGGACTAACCTGCAAGAGACCCAGTACTTC.

Only a few counts were recorded for this clone. The chain is built from TRBV27 and TRBJ2-3, with 8 nucleotides matching TRBD1. The germline gives CDR1 MNHEY, CDR2 SMNVEV (reference sequence). The CDR3 contains 13 residues. V was clipped by 5 bases and J by 4 bases; unmatched bases: 2. CDR3 DNA sequence: TGTGCCAGCAGTCGACAGGGGCCAGATACGCAGTATTTT. It yields the protein CASSRQGPDTQYF.

The table lists this clone with a few counts. The chain carries TRBV29-1 and TRBJ2-5, with D tentatively TRBD1 (6 bases). In germline, CDR1 is SQVTM, CDR2 ANQGSEA. V lost 6 bases to trimming and J lost 2 bases, with 13 bases between them. The CDR3 runs 13 residues. CDR3 residues: CSVGRTAQETQYF. CDR3 in DNA: TGCAGCGTGGGCAGGACAGCTCAAGAGACCCAGTACTTC.

The chain carries TRBV29-1 and TRBJ2-5; D is undetermined. The germline CDR1 and CDR2 sequences are SQVTM and ANQGSEA. Trimming took 4 bases from V and 5 from J, leaving 5 bases between them. The CDR3 length is 10 residues. The CDR3 is CSVALETQYF. Here the CDR3 DNA reads TGCAGCGTTGCTCTTGAGACCCAGTACTTC. Full variable domain (missing parts from reference TRBV29-1 and TRBJ2-5): SAVISQKPSRDICQRGTSLTIQCQVDSQVTMMFWYRQQPGQSLTLIATANQGSEATYESGFVIDKFPISRPNLTFSTLTVSNMSPEDSSIYLCSVALETQYFGPGTRLLVL.

In this sample, this clone turned up once. V and J are TRBV27 and TRBJ1-1, with 8 bases matching TRBD1. This CDR3 spans 16 amino acids. V was pared by 2 bases and J by 2 bases, with 7 bases of the junction left unmatched. Germline CDR1 reads MNHEY; CDR2 reads SMNVEV (reference sequence). CDR3 nucleotides: TGTGCCAGCAGTTTAAGGACAGGGCTGGGTAACACTGAAGCTTTCTTT. Translated: CASSLRTGLGNTEAFF.